Listed below are T cell receptor beta chains from one sample, sequenced in a study of CD8 T cells in Susac syndrome. TCRdb re-called the immunoSEQ multiplex PCR reads with MiXCR, one entry per CDR3 protein. The sample holds 250,000 to 300,000 distinct CDR3 sequences, approximately 85% seen once. Material: CD8+ T cells from PBMCs. All receptors come from a human donor with multiple sclerosis. The CDR3 runs from the conserved cysteine through the conserved F or W. A D gene is named only where the DNA matches it firmly. Clone size is given for some rows only: seen once, a few or many times, or a class if the clone is expanded.

clone_size	v_call	j_call	d_call	cdr3_nt	cdr3_aa
NA	TRBV12-3/TRBV12-4	TRBJ1-2	NA	TGTGCCAGCAGTTTTGCAGCGGAGGAATATGGCTACACCTTC	CASSFAAEEYGYTF
NA	TRBV3-1	TRBJ1-2	TRBD1	TGTGCCAGCAGCCAAGGTCTTGGACAGGGGAGAGACTACACCTTC	CASSQGLGQGRDYTF
NA	TRBV9	TRBJ1-1	NA	TGTGCCAGCAGCGTATCCGGGGCGAGTAACACTGAAGCTTTCTTT	CASSVSGASNTEAFF
NA	TRBV11-2	TRBJ2-4	NA	TGTGCCAGCAGCTCGCCCTCCGGGACGATAAGAAACATTCAGTACTTC	CASSSPSGTIRNIQYF
few	TRBV6-5	TRBJ2-1	NA	TGTGCCAGCAGTTACTCACAGGGAAACAATGAGCAGTTCTTC	CASSYSQGNNEQFF
NA	TRBV11-2	TRBJ1-1	NA	TGTGCCAGCAGCTCGCCCTCGACCGGGACAAGATTT	CASSSPSTGTRF
once	TRBV28	TRBJ2-5	NA	TGTGCCAGCAGCACGGGACACAGCACCTCAGAGACCCAGTACTTC	CASSTGHSTSETQYF
NA	TRBV19	TRBJ2-1	TRBD2	TGTGCCAGTAGTATAGTACCTAGCGGTCTTTACAATGAGCAGTTCTTC	CASSIVPSGLYNEQFF
NA	TRBV28	TRBJ2-7	TRBD1	TGTGCCAGCAGCCGGGGACAGGGGACCCCCTACGAGCAGTACTTC	CASSRGQGTPYEQYF
NA	TRBV11-2	TRBJ2-2	TRBD1	TGTGCCAGCAGCTTAGTAGGGGGCGAACACACCGGGGAGCTGTTTTTT	CASSLVGGEHTGELFF
NA	TRBV5-1	TRBJ2-6	TRBD1	TGCGCCAGCAGCTTGGGCCCTCAGACAGGGGGCGTAGGACCTGGGGCCAACGTCCTGACTTTC	CASSLGPQTGGVGPGANVLTF
few	TRBV6-2/TRBV6-3	TRBJ2-6	NA	TGTGCCAGCAGTTACGGTGGGGCCAACGTCCTGACTTTC	CASSYGGANVLTF
NA	TRBV27	TRBJ1-1	NA	TGTGCCAGCAGTTTAGTGGCAGGGGCGAACACTGAAGCTTTCTTT	CASSLVAGANTEAFF
NA	TRBV28	TRBJ2-7	NA	TGTGCCAGCAGTCCCGGCGGGCACTACGAGCAGTACTTC	CASSPGGHYEQYF
NA	TRBV2	TRBJ2-1	NA	TGTGCCAGCAGTGAGTTTCTCGGTCAGCCGGCGCCAATTGGGTTCTTC	CASSEFLGQPAPIGFF
NA	TRBV4-3	TRBJ2-1	TRBD1	TGCGCCAGCAGCCGAATTGGACAGGGGAGTCCCCATGAGCAGTTCTTC	CASSRIGQGSPHEQFF
NA	TRBV7-2	TRBJ2-2	NA	TGTGCCAGCAGCCACCCCCCCGACACTGTAACGAACACCGGGGAGCTGTTTTTT	CASSHPPDTVTNTGELFF
NA	TRBV11-2	TRBJ1-1	NA	TGTGCCAGCAGTTCCGGCGGCCAATCGGACACATTGGACACTGAAGCTTTCTTT	CASSSGGQSDTLDTEAFF
NA	TRBV4-1	TRBJ1-5	TRBD1	TGCGCCAGCAGCCCACACATGGGACAGGGAAGACAGCCCCAGCATTTT	CASSPHMGQGRQPQHF
NA	TRBV7-9	TRBJ2-1	TRBD2	TGTGCCAGCAGGGGACTAGCGATCTACAATGAGCAGTTCTTC	CASRGLAIYNEQFF
NA	TRBV11-2	TRBJ2-7	NA	TGTGCCAGCAGCTTTGACTTCTACGAGCAGTACTTC	CASSFDFYEQYF
NA	TRBV2	TRBJ2-1	TRBD1	TGTGCCGAAACTCCCTCCGGGACAGTCTACAATGAGCAGTTCTTC	CAETPSGTVYNEQFF
once	TRBV4-1	TRBJ1-1	TRBD1	TGCGCCAGCAGCCAAGAAGACAGGGGCCAAGCTTTCTTT	CASSQEDRGQAFF
NA	TRBV28	TRBJ1-1	NA	TGTGCCAGCAGTACTACATATCCCATGAACACTGAAGCTTTCTTT	CASSTTYPMNTEAFF
NA	TRBV27	TRBJ2-5	TRBD2	TGTGCCAGCACCGGGACGACTAGCGGGAGTGGAGAGACCCAGTACTTC	CASTGTTSGSGETQYF
NA	TRBV4-1	TRBJ2-7	NA	TGCGCCAGCAGCCAAGATCGGGTTGGGTACGAGCAGTACTTC	CASSQDRVGYEQYF
NA	TRBV30	TRBJ2-7	NA	TGTGCCTGGAGTGTAGGTACAACCTACGAGCAGTACTTC	CAWSVGTTYEQYF